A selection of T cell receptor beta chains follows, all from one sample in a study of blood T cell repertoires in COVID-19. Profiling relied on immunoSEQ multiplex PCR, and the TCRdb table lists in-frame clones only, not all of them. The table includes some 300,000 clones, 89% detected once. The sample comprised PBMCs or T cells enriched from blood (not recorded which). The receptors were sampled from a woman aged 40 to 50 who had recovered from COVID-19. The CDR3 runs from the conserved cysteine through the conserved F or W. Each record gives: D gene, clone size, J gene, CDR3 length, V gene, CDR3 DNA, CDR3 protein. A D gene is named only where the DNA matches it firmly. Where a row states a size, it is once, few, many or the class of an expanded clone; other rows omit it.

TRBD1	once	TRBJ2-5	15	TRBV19	TGTGCCAGTAGTATGGGGACAGGGCCCGGAGAGACCCAGTACTTC	CASSMGTGPGETQYF
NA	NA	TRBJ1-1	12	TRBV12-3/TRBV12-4	TGTGCCAGCAGTTTACAGGGTGTATTTGCTTTCTTT	CASSLQGVFAFF
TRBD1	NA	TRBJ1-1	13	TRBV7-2	TGTGCCAGCAGCTTCACAGGGGGCACTGAAGCTTTCTTT	CASSFTGGTEAFF
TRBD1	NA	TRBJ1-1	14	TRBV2	TGTGCCAGCAGTGTTGGACAGGGGAACACTGAAGCTTTCTTT	CASSVGQGNTEAFF
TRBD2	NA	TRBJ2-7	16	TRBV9	TGTGCCAGCAGCGTAGGTTTCGGGAGGGGCTCCTACGAGCAGTACTTC	CASSVGFGRGSYEQYF
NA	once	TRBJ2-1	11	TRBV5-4	TGTGCCAGCGTAGCCTACAATGAGCAGTTCTTC	CASVAYNEQFF
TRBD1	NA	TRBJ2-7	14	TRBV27	TGTGCCAGCAGTTTGGGGACAGCTACCTACGAGCAGTACTTC	CASSLGTATYEQYF
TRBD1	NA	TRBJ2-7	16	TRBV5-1	TGCGCCAGCAGTTCCAGTTGGGGGACAGCTTCCTACGAGCAGTACTTC	CASSSSWGTASYEQYF
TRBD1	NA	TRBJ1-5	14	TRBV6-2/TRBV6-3	TGTGCCAGCAGTTACGGGACAGGGTTTCAGCCCCAGCATTTT	CASSYGTGFQPQHF
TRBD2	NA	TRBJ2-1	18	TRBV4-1	TGCGCCAGCAGTTTCATGATAACCGGGACTAGCGGTTACAATGAGCAGTTCTTC	CASSFMITGTSGYNEQFF
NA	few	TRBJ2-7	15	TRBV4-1	TGCGCCAGCAGCCGAACCGGGACATTCTCCTACGAGCAGTACTTC	CASSRTGTFSYEQYF
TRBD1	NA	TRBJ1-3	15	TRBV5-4	TGTGCCAGCAGCAGGGGACAGGTCTCTGGAAACACCATATATTTT	CASSRGQVSGNTIYF
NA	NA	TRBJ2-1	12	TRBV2	TGTGCCAGCAGTGGTCCCGGGAATGAGCAGTTCTTC	CASSGPGNEQFF
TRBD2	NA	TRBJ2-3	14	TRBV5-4	TGTGCCAGCAGCTCCCGGGACTACACAGATACGCAGTATTTT	CASSSRDYTDTQYF
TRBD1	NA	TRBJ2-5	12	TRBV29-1	TGCAGCGCACGGACAGGGGAAGAGACCCAGTACTTC	CSARTGEETQYF
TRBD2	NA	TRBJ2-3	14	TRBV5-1	TGCGCCAGCAGCTTAGGACTAGTCACAGATACGCAGTATTTT	CASSLGLVTDTQYF
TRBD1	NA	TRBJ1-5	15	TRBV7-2	TGTGCCAGCAGCCCACGGACAGGGAGGGATCAGCCCCAGCATTTT	CASSPRTGRDQPQHF
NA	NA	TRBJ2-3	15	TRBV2	TGTGCCAGCAGTGAAGGGCTTGCAGTCACAGATACGCAGTATTTT	CASSEGLAVTDTQYF
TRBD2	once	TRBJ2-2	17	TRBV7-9	TGTGCCAGCAAGCTTCAAGGGGGACTAGGAAACACCGGGGAGCTGTTTTTT	CASKLQGGLGNTGELFF
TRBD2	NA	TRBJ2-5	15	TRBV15	TGTGCCACCTACTCTAGCGGGAAACCGAGGGAGACCCAGTACTTC	CATYSSGKPRETQYF
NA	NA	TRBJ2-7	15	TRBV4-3	TGCGCCAGCAGCCAAGAAGCCCGGGACACCTACGAGCAGTACTTC	CASSQEARDTYEQYF
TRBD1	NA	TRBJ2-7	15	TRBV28	TGTGCCAGCAGTTCTAACCCGACGGGACAGGGAAAGCAGTACTTC	CASSSNPTGQGKQYF
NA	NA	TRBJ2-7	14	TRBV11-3	TGTGCCAGCAGCCGCAGGAGGGAACCCTACGAGCAGTACTTC	CASSRRREPYEQYF
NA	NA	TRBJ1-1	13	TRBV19	TGTGCCAGTAGTATAAGTTCGGGGACTGAAGCTTTCTTT	CASSISSGTEAFF